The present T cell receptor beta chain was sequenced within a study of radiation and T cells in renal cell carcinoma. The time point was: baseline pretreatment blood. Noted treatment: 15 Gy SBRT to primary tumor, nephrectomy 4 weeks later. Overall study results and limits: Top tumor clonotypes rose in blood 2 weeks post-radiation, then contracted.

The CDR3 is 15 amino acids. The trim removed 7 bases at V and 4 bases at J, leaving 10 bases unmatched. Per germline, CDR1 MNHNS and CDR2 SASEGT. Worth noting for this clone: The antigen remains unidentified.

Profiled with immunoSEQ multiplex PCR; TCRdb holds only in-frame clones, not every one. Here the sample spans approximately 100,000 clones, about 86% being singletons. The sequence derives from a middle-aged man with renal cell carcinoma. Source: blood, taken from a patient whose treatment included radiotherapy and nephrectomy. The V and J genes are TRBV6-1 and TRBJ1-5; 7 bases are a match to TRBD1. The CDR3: CASTALYRGNQPQHF. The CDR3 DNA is TGTGCCAGCACCGCCCTCTACAGGGGTAATCAGCCCCAGCATTTT.